These T cell receptor beta chains were read from a single sample in a study of blood T cells in healthy people across ages. TCRdb reprocessed the 5' RACE reads with MiXCR, giving one entry per CDR3 protein. This sample has some 760,000 distinct CDR3 sequences; 20% to 25% occur once, and the top ten carry approximately 4%. The sample was also linked to a second study, of T cells of mothers and their children.

The sample taken for sequencing was blood. These receptors came from a boy aged 5 to 17 in good health. Both conserved end residues are part of each CDR3. Each record gives: clone size, V gene, D gene, J gene, CDR3 DNA, CDR3 protein. The D gene is left open where the match is weak. Size is stated for part of the rows, as once, few or many counts, or as a class when the clone is expanded.

few	TRBV20-1	-	TRBJ1-2	TGCAGTGCTAGTGGGTCTGTTTATGGCTACACCTTC	CSASGSVYGYTF
-	TRBV20-1	-	TRBJ2-7	TGCAGTGCTAGTGGGCAGGACTACGAGCAGTACTTC	CSASGQDYEQYF
-	TRBV7-3	-	TRBJ1-1	TGCGCCAGCAGCTCTGGCGGCCCGGGGACTGAAGCTTTCTTT	CASSSGGPGTEAFF
-	TRBV5-1	-	TRBJ2-6	TGCGCCAGCAGCTTGGGATTGGTAGGGTCTGGGGCCAACGTCCTGACTTTC	CASSLGLVGSGANVLTF
-	TRBV19	-	TRBJ2-1	TGTGCCAGGCCCTTATTGGAGCAGTTCTTC	CARPLLEQFF
-	TRBV20-1	-	TRBJ2-5	TGCAGTGCTAGAGATCTGGGAGGACAGATAAAGACCCAGTACTTC	CSARDLGGQIKTQYF
-	TRBV20-1	TRBD2	TRBJ2-5	TGCAGTGCTACAAGACTAGCGGGGGGGCTTGAGACCCAGTACTTC	CSATRLAGGLETQYF
few	TRBV7-9	TRBD1	TRBJ2-7	TGTGCCAGCACCCAATTCGGGACAGATGAGCAGTACTTC	CASTQFGTDEQYF
-	TRBV4-3	-	TRBJ2-3	TGCGCCAGCAGCCAAGAGGGGGCTAGCACAGATACGCAGTATTTT	CASSQEGASTDTQYF
few	TRBV28	TRBD1	TRBJ1-6	TGTGCCAGCAGTTTACGGGACAGGTCCTATAATTCGCCCCTCCACTTT	CASSLRDRSYNSPLHF
-	TRBV6-6	TRBD1	TRBJ1-5	TGTGCCAGCGGAAGGCAGGGGGTTCATCAGCCCCAGCATTTT	CASGRQGVHQPQHF
-	TRBV11-1	-	TRBJ2-2	TGTGCCAGCAGCCCCGGGCGCCGGGTCGGGGAGCTGTTTTTT	CASSPGRRVGELFF
few	TRBV13	TRBD1	TRBJ2-7	TGTGCCAGCAGCCTGACGACAGGGGGCAACGAGCAGTACTTC	CASSLTTGGNEQYF